This T cell receptor beta chain comes out of a study of blood T cell repertoires in COVID-19 (dated by TCRdb to about 2020). At the level of the whole study: Samples covering the acute and convalescent phases of COVID-19 were provided by collaborators in the United States, Italy and Spain. The sample metadata nearly always contained a de-identified subject ID, COVID-19 status, age in years and sex. The dataset comprised deeply sampled blood TCRbeta repertoires from subjects exposed to, actively infected with, or recovered from COVID-19. Where HLA class I and class II types were available, the types were taken from metadata supplied by the sample provider, not from assay-based typing. The material from the prospective study consisted of cDNA or gDNA derived from T cells, B-cell-depleted T cells, or PBMCs. The repertoires were released in a freely available public database intended as a resource for research on the immune response to SARS-CoV-2. The samples were drawn from two sources: the first 160 participants of the ongoing ImmuneRACE study, and 1,254 subjects contributed by 6 global collaborators.

This clone was observed a single time. The specificity of this receptor is unknown. Base qualities are not provided; no much larger clone lies one nucleotide away. Overall results and qualifications from the work: The quantity of clinical and demographic metadata differed by source and by participant and was supplied without curation.

The CDR3, cysteine through phenylalanine, is 13 amino acids long. Only the CDR3 region is kept as DNA, spanning 39 bases read in frame from base 1. The germline ends are 12 bases apart after V is trimmed by 8 bases and J by 3 bases. CDR1 is given as MNHEY and CDR2 as SMNVEV, both from the germline V gene (reference sequence). The immunoSEQ Assay, a bias-controlled multiplex PCR, was used to amplify TCRbeta CDR3 regions from genomic DNA. As for the original processing: The number of nucleated cells in each sample was estimated by amplification of reference gene primers within the assay. To quantify the absolute abundance of each unique TCRbeta CDR3 rearrangement, sequence reads were collapsed and filtered. For each sample, productive Simpson clonality was calculated as the square root of Simpson's diversity index over productive rearrangements. TCRdb provides this immuneACCESS table in a form limited to in-frame rearrangements. Some clones are lacking; in checked studies, under half of them reflect an unresolved V gene, and why the rest are absent is not known. Clonal size and the V and J genes are those of that table, whereas D and trimming came from the DNA. The table for this sample lists more than 15,000 clones; roughly nine tenths of them were counted only once. About 5.6% of the sample belongs to the ten largest clones.

The collaborating institutions used their own protocols to collect whole blood in K2EDTA tubes. For TCRbeta analysis, collaborators shipped samples as frozen whole blood, isolated PBMCs, or DNA extracted from either of those sample types. This TCR was sampled from a human donor in a cohort sampled during active COVID-19. The sequenced material came from peripheral blood. Recombination linked TRBV27 to TRBJ2-3; TRBD1 is a weak D gene call, 6 bases matching. The CDR3 here reads CASSYRVTDTQYF. In nucleotide form, the sequence is TGTGCCAGCTCCTACAGGGTAACAGATACGCAGTATTTT.